A selection of T cell receptor beta chains follows, all from one sample in a study of OX40 agonist ivuxolimab in advanced cancers. Clones were read by immunoSEQ multiplex PCR, and TCRdb kept only the in-frame ones, dropping some. The sample has fewer than 20,000 clones; around 85% are singletons. Source: CD4+ or CD8+ T cells sorted from blood, taken in a trial of the OX40 agonist ivuxolimab. These receptors originate from an adult with an advanced solid tumor such as melanoma, head and neck, liver or kidney cancer. The CDR3 runs from the conserved cysteine through the conserved F or W. Fields, in order: D gene, clone size, J gene, V gene, CDR3 protein, CDR3 DNA. The D gene is left open where the match is weak. Size values are once, few and many counts, or a class for expanded clones, and some rows have none.

d_gene: .
abundance: .
j_gene: TRBJ1-1
v_gene: TRBV30
CDR3aa: CAWVPGFNTEAFF
CDR3nt: TGTGCCTGGGTCCCGGGGTTTAACACTGAAGCTTTCTTT

d_gene: TRBD1
abundance: .
j_gene: TRBJ2-3
v_gene: TRBV2
CDR3aa: CASRGDSYSTDTQYF
CDR3nt: TGTGCCAGCAGGGGGGACAGTTATAGCACAGATACGCAGTATTTT

d_gene: .
abundance: .
j_gene: TRBJ1-4
v_gene: TRBV5-4
CDR3aa: CASSIQLNEKLFF
CDR3nt: TGTGCCAGCTCGATACAGCTTAATGAAAAACTGTTTTTT

d_gene: .
abundance: .
j_gene: TRBJ2-2
v_gene: TRBV7-9
CDR3aa: CASSPSHGYGELFF
CDR3nt: TGTGCCAGCAGCCCCTCACACGGGTACGGGGAGCTGTTTTTT

d_gene: .
abundance: .
j_gene: TRBJ1-5
v_gene: TRBV28
CDR3aa: CASSATVSNQPQHF
CDR3nt: TGTGCCAGCAGCGCGACCGTTAGCAATCAGCCCCAGCATTTT

d_gene: .
abundance: .
j_gene: TRBJ2-3
v_gene: TRBV7-8
CDR3aa: CASSSQGGGPSGTDTQYF
CDR3nt: TGTGCCAGCAGCTCGCAGGGCGGGGGCCCGTCCGGAACAGATACGCAGTATTTT

d_gene: .
abundance: .
j_gene: TRBJ2-7
v_gene: TRBV5-1
CDR3aa: CASSLVEVSYEQYF
CDR3nt: TGCGCCAGCAGCTTGGTCGAGGTTTCCTACGAGCAGTACTTC

d_gene: TRBD1
abundance: .
j_gene: TRBJ2-5
v_gene: TRBV7-9
CDR3aa: CASRRDPGQGQETQYF
CDR3nt: TGTGCCAGCAGACGAGACCCGGGACAGGGCCAAGAGACCCAGTACTTC

d_gene: .
abundance: .
j_gene: TRBJ2-7
v_gene: TRBV29-1
CDR3aa: CSVEVGGVGEQYF
CDR3nt: TGCAGCGTTGAAGTAGGAGGGGTCGGCGAGCAGTACTTC

d_gene: .
abundance: .
j_gene: TRBJ2-1
v_gene: TRBV5-1
CDR3aa: CASSPTGSHEQFF
CDR3nt: TGCGCCAGCAGCCCGACTGGGTCCCATGAGCAGTTCTTC

d_gene: .
abundance: .
j_gene: TRBJ2-7
v_gene: TRBV7-1
CDR3aa: CASSLAYYEQYF
CDR3nt: TGTGCCAGCAGCTTAGCTTACTACGAGCAGTACTTC

d_gene: .
abundance: .
j_gene: TRBJ2-7
v_gene: TRBV11-2
CDR3aa: CASSLVIGGNEQYF
CDR3nt: TGTGCCAGCAGCTTAGTTATCGGCGGCAACGAGCAGTACTTC

d_gene: .
abundance: .
j_gene: TRBJ2-6
v_gene: TRBV28
CDR3aa: CASSTQDSGANVLTF
CDR3nt: TGTGCCAGCAGTACCCAGGACTCTGGGGCCAACGTCCTGACTTTC

d_gene: TRBD2
abundance: .
j_gene: TRBJ2-7
v_gene: TRBV4-1
CDR3aa: CASSQTVAGGSEQYF
CDR3nt: TGCGCCAGCAGCCAAACGGTAGCGGGAGGGAGTGAGCAGTACTTC

d_gene: TRBD2
abundance: few
j_gene: TRBJ2-1
v_gene: TRBV19
CDR3aa: CASSVTSGAYNEQFF
CDR3nt: TGTGCCAGTAGTGTGACTAGCGGGGCTTACAATGAGCAGTTCTTC

d_gene: TRBD2
abundance: .
j_gene: TRBJ2-1
v_gene: TRBV27
CDR3aa: CASSLPGGHNEQFF
CDR3nt: TGTGCCAGCAGTTTACCGGGAGGGCACAATGAGCAGTTCTTC

d_gene: .
abundance: .
j_gene: TRBJ1-5
v_gene: TRBV28
CDR3aa: CASSLTLYSNQPQHF
CDR3nt: TGTGCCAGCAGTTTAACCCTTTATAGCAATCAGCCCCAGCATTTT

d_gene: .
abundance: .
j_gene: TRBJ2-1
v_gene: TRBV19
CDR3aa: CASSGSGWEQFF
CDR3nt: TGTGCCAGTAGCGGGAGCGGCTGGGAGCAGTTCTTC

d_gene: .
abundance: .
j_gene: TRBJ2-7
v_gene: TRBV10-3
CDR3aa: CAISETRGRTPSEQYF
CDR3nt: TGTGCCATCAGTGAAACTCGAGGGAGGACCCCGAGCGAGCAGTACTTC

d_gene: TRBD1
abundance: .
j_gene: TRBJ1-2
v_gene: TRBV27
CDR3aa: CASGTGYLYGYTF
CDR3nt: TGTGCCAGCGGGACAGGGTATCTCTATGGCTACACCTTC

d_gene: .
abundance: .
j_gene: TRBJ1-5
v_gene: TRBV25-1
CDR3aa: CASSEISWGQPQHF
CDR3nt: TGTGCCAGCAGTGAGATATCCTGGGGTCAGCCCCAGCATTTT

d_gene: TRBD1
abundance: .
j_gene: TRBJ1-3
v_gene: TRBV28
CDR3aa: CASSSPRGQGFGGNTIYF
CDR3nt: TGTGCCAGCAGCTCTCCACGGGGACAGGGGTTTGGAGGAAACACCATATATTTT

d_gene: .
abundance: .
j_gene: TRBJ1-4
v_gene: TRBV5-1
CDR3aa: CASSLDSANEKLFF
CDR3nt: TGCGCCAGCAGCTTGGACAGTGCTAATGAAAAACTGTTTTTT

d_gene: TRBD1
abundance: .
j_gene: TRBJ2-7
v_gene: TRBV27
CDR3aa: CASTSGTGTYEQYF
CDR3nt: TGTGCCAGCACTTCCGGGACAGGGACCTACGAGCAGTACTTC

d_gene: TRBD2
abundance: .
j_gene: TRBJ2-3
v_gene: TRBV7-9
CDR3aa: CASSFGGDTQYF
CDR3nt: TGTGCCAGCAGCTTCGGGGGGGATACGCAGTATTTT

d_gene: .
abundance: .
j_gene: TRBJ2-3
v_gene: TRBV7-8
CDR3aa: CASSQGRVFADTQYF
CDR3nt: TGTGCCAGCAGCCAGGGGAGGGTTTTCGCAGATACGCAGTATTTT

d_gene: TRBD1
abundance: .
j_gene: TRBJ1-4
v_gene: TRBV2
CDR3aa: CATDRGSHKATNEKLFF
CDR3nt: TGTGCCACCGACAGGGGAAGCCACAAGGCAACTAATGAAAAACTGTTTTTT

d_gene: TRBD2
abundance: once
j_gene: TRBJ2-1
v_gene: TRBV27
CDR3aa: CASSGDYFSEQFF
CDR3nt: TGTGCCAGTTCGGGGGACTACTTCAGTGAGCAGTTCTTC

d_gene: TRBD2
abundance: .
j_gene: TRBJ2-1
v_gene: TRBV6-1
CDR3aa: CASSEGASGSNEQFF
CDR3nt: TGTGCCAGCAGTGAAGGGGCTAGCGGGAGCAATGAGCAGTTCTTC

d_gene: TRBD2
abundance: .
j_gene: TRBJ2-6
v_gene: TRBV2
CDR3aa: CASSSSGGSGANVLTF
CDR3nt: TGTGCCAGCAGTTCTAGCGGTGGCTCTGGGGCCAACGTCCTGACTTTC

d_gene: TRBD1
abundance: .
j_gene: TRBJ1-1
v_gene: TRBV7-9
CDR3aa: CASSTPILTGATEAFF
CDR3nt: TGTGCCAGCAGCACACCGATCTTAACAGGGGCTACTGAAGCTTTCTTT

d_gene: .
abundance: .
j_gene: TRBJ1-5
v_gene: TRBV2
CDR3aa: CASSFSSDQPQHF
CDR3nt: TGTGCCAGCAGTTTTAGTAGCGATCAGCCCCAGCATTTT

d_gene: .
abundance: .
j_gene: TRBJ2-7
v_gene: TRBV10-2
CDR3aa: CASSDRGFTYEQYF
CDR3nt: TGCGCCAGCAGTGATCGAGGGTTCACCTACGAGCAGTACTTC